Below are 2 T cell receptor beta chains sequenced from a single sample in a study of graft-versus-host responses after intestinal transplantation. These receptors are not linked to any known antigen. TCRdb keeps only in-frame clones here, not all; method: immunoSEQ multiplex PCR. The top ten clones hold 0.095% to 0.11% of a sample with roughly 92,000 clones, approximately 87% of them seen once. The source material was unstimulated CD4+ T cells sorted from spleen or lymph node cells, sampled before intestinal transplant. Source of these receptors: a human donor who received an intestinal transplant.

The gene calls are TRBV6-1 and TRBJ1-5, with D maybe TRBD1 (6 bases). The CDR3 is made up of 14 amino acids. V was cut by 1 base and J by 3 bases, with 7 bases left in between. The germline V gene has CDR1 MNHNS and CDR2 SASEGT. CDR3 loop: CASSEDRVNQPQHF. The DNA for the CDR3 is TGTGCCAGCAGTGAAGACAGGGTCAATCAGCCCCAGCATTTT.

A single count supports this clone. This rearrangement joins TRBV6-6 to TRBJ2-2, with TRBD1 as a possible D gene (5 bases). This CDR3 contains 13 residues. Trimming stripped 5 bases from V and 6 bases from J, with 10 bases between. Germline V gene data show CDR1 as MNHNY and CDR2 as SVGAGI (reference sequence). The CDR3 loop reads CASSNRQSGELFF. CDR3 nucleotides: TGTGCCAGCAGTAACCGACAGTCCGGGGAGCTGTTTTTT.